The clone carrying this TCR beta chain has a count of ten or more. Template material for amplifying TCR beta CDR3 regions consisted of RNA transcripts. Researchers ran a first-round RT-PCR on the TCR CDR3 using the HTBI primer set. TCRdb recomputed calls from the multiplex PCR reads with MiXCR, one row per CDR3 protein. The top ten hold 10% to 13% of the sample, which has about 740,000 distinct CDR3 sequences, 11% to 15% seen once. This CDR3 has 17 residues. V lost 6 bases and J 0 bases, leaving 18 bases between the germline ends. Germline CDR1 and CDR2: SGHVS and FQNEAQ. This record comes from a study of T cells in Graves' hyperthyroidism and ophthalmopathy. About the study: Prior to any treatment, at the point of initial diagnosis, peripheral blood was collected.

If no ophthalmopathy progression occurred within 18 months, Graves' hyperthyroidism was stable. The study enrolled patients aged 18 to 65 with newly diagnosed hyperthyroidism of under 2 months' duration. The origin of this receptor is a woman aged 18 to 35 with Graves' hyperthyroidism. What was sequenced was blood. The chain has TRBV7-8 and TRBJ1-5, with D perhaps matching TRBD1 (6 bases). CDR3 sequence (DNA): TGTGCCAGCAGGTTTGGCCCAGGGGCGAATAGCAATCAGCCCCAGCATTTT. Its translation is CASRFGPGANSNQPQHF.